In this sample, the clone carrying this T cell receptor beta chain turned up many times. Its antigen is not identified. From germline, CDR1 is SGHAT and CDR2 FQNNGV. V gave up 1 base and J gave up 0 bases; unmatched junction bases: 3. The CDR3 spans 17 residues. TCRdb fed the reads into MiXCR, producing one record per CDR3 protein. In the table there are roughly 90,000 distinct CDR3 sequences, approximately 30% of which are singletons. The data were obtained in a study of T cell repertoires in cytomegalovirus infection. At the level of the study: Used in the study were CMV epitopes, some recently identified and HLA-C-restricted, others well-studied and HLA-B-restricted. Carrying CMV and the relevant HLA type showed in public TCR beta signatures. General observations from the study: HLA-C-restricted CMV-specific TCR beta clonotypes prevailed in the ex vivo response. Carriers of CMV and the relevant HLA type were discriminated by public TCR beta frequency.

The chain has TRBV11-2 and TRBJ2-6; TRBD1 matches 7 bases. This TCR was recovered from a human donor in good health (CMV status not recorded). Some clones in this sample may be carry-over from other donors' samples. The starting material was CD8+ T cells from cultured PBMCs, obtained from culture after CMV antigen stimulation. In nucleotides, the CDR3 is TGTGCCAGCAGCTTAGTCCCAGGGGGCTCTGGGGCCAACGTCCTGACTTTC. Protein: CASSLVPGGSGANVLTF.